These 7 T cell receptor beta chains share one sample of origin, sequenced in a study of beta chain features in type 1 diabetes. Reverse transcribing all isolated RNA meant expressed TCRB transcripts were sequenced. The protocol was immunoSEQ multiplex PCR, while the TCRdb copy is restricted to in-frame clones and leaves out a portion. Of some 160,000 clones listed, 7.5% to 10% are singletons. Sequencing used central memory CD4+ T cells from blood. Source of these receptors: a woman younger than 30 in good health.

This clone was seen a few times. The chain is built from TRBV6-5 and TRBJ1-2, with D perhaps TRBD1 (5 bases). This CDR3 is built from 12 residues. Germline V CDR1 and CDR2: MNHEY, SVGAGI. The germline V and J ends were trimmed by 0 bases and 8 bases, with 7 bases remaining between them. In DNA, the CDR3 is TGTGCCAGCAGTTACTCGGGGCGGGGCTACACCTTC. Its protein product is CASSYSGRGYTF.

The rearrangement joins TRBV14 to TRBJ2-7, with D possibly matching TRBD1 (5 bases). V lost 4 bases, J lost 4 bases, and 11 bases lay in between. The germline gives CDR1 SGHDN, CDR2 FVKESK. CDR3 length: 13 residues. The CDR3 DNA follows: TGTGCCAGCAGCCTTCTCCAGGGATACGAGCAGTACTTC. This encodes CASSLLQGYEQYF.

V and J are TRBV6-6 and TRBJ2-1; the match to TRBD1 covers 7 bases. Losses at the gene ends were 5 bases for V and 6 bases for J; bases not matched to a gene: 13. Per germline, CDR1 MNHNY and CDR2 SVGAGI (reference sequence). CDR3 length equals 16 residues. The CDR3 bases are TGTGCCAGCAGTCACAAAGGGGACAGCCCTACCAATGAGCAGTTCTTC. Translation gives CASSHKGDSPTNEQFF.

There are a few counts of this clone. The J gene is TRBJ2-3, the V gene TRBV18, with a tentative D call TRBD1 (6 bases). The CDR3 extends over 15 amino acids. Trimming took 3 bases from V and 4 from J, leaving 14 bases between them. Per the germline V gene, CDR1 is KGHSH and CDR2 is LQKENI. The CDR3 nucleotides are TGTGCCAGCTCACCGTACCGGGACACGGCAGATACGCAGTATTTT. It translates to CASSPYRDTADTQYF. The whole variable domain, filled in from reference TRBV18 and TRBJ2-3, reads NAGVMQNPRHLVRRRGQEARLRCSPMKGHSHVYWYRQLPEEGLKFMVYLQKENIIDESGMPKERFSAEFPKEGPSILRIQQVVRGDSAAYFCASSPYRDTADTQYFGPGTRLTVL.

The gene calls are TRBV7-9 and TRBJ1-2; TRBD1 aligns across 8 bases. CDR1 is SEHNR and CDR2 is FQNEAQ in the germline V gene (reference sequence). The V gene end was trimmed by 4 bases and the J gene end by 3 bases; junction bases not matched to a gene: 7. CDR3 length: 15 amino acids. As DNA, the CDR3 is TGTGCCAGCAGCTCCGGACAGGGAGATTACTATGGCTACACCTTC. Its protein product is CASSSGQGDYYGYTF.

There are a few counts of this clone. The V and J genes are TRBV2 and TRBJ2-5; 9 bases fit TRBD2. This CDR3 region has 14 residues. Germline trimming cut 8 bases from V and 4 bases from J; bases unmatched to any gene: 8. Germline CDR1 and CDR2: SNHLY and FYNNEI. DNA for the CDR3: TGTGCCAGCCTCATAGGACTAGCGAGAGAGACCCAGTACTTC. It encodes CASLIGLARETQYF.

In its sample, this clone was seen a few times. This chain links TRBV7-8 with TRBJ1-1; maybe TRBD1 (6 bases). The germline V gene encodes CDR1 SGHVS and CDR2 FQNEAQ. Trimming stripped 0 bases from V and 0 bases from J, with 11 bases between. The CDR3 has 16 residues. CDR3 protein: CASSLAVHRVNTEAFF. The CDR3 nucleotides are TGTGCCAGCAGCTTAGCGGTGCACAGGGTGAACACTGAAGCTTTCTTT.